This TCR beta chain was observed in a study of cytomegalovirus exposure and HLA in healthy donors. Study-wide results and caveats: In an earlier analysis, most TCR beta V segments were productive about 87% or about 30% of the time. Usually a TCR sequence was rare, but some public TCRs were found in many donors. Reports indicate that TCR beta sequences accurately predicted the HLA-A and HLA-B alleles of most subjects. The classifier reportedly diagnosed cytomegalovirus status with high sensitivity and specificity.

13 Jbeta primers and 60 Vbeta primers were used for the PCR. Assay: immunoSEQ multiplex PCR; the TCRdb copy retains only in-frame clones and omits some. The table records 100,000 to 150,000 clones, around 80% of them present only once. This clone was counted a single time. Its antigen is not known. The CDR3 has 13 residues. Germline V gene lookup returns CDR1 LNHDA and CDR2 SQIVND (reference sequence). Trimming stripped 5 bases from V and 1 base from J, with 8 bases between. Sequenced input: PBMCs. The V call is TRBV19, the J call TRBJ1-2; a weak D match, TRBD1 (6 bases). This receptor was obtained from a woman aged 30 to 39 in good health and CMV-seronegative. The CDR3 DNA reads TGTGCCAGTAGTCTGGACAGTAACTATGGCTACACCTTC. It codes for CASSLDSNYGYTF.